The sequence of this TCR beta chain was determined in a study of blood T cell repertoires in COVID-19. In the study overall: Sites across the United States, Italy and Spain contributed samples from acute and convalescent COVID-19.

This clone was counted between two and nine times. Profiling relied on immunoSEQ multiplex PCR, and the TCRdb table lists in-frame clones only, not all of them. The profile shows about 230,000 clones, 75% to 90% of them singletons. The receptor's source is a woman between 65 and 79 years old with active or convalescent COVID-19. The specimen was peripheral blood.

This CDR3 is CASSEYGRGTEAFF. The CDR3 nucleotides are TGTGCCAGCAGCGAATATGGAAGAGGGACAGAAGCTTTCTTT. The chain is built from TRBV7-8 and TRBJ1-1, with a weak D call TRBD1 (6 bases). V gave up 5 bases and J gave up 8 bases, with 18 bases separating them. Germline V gives CDR1 SGHVS, CDR2 FQNEAQ. The CDR3 length is 14 residues.